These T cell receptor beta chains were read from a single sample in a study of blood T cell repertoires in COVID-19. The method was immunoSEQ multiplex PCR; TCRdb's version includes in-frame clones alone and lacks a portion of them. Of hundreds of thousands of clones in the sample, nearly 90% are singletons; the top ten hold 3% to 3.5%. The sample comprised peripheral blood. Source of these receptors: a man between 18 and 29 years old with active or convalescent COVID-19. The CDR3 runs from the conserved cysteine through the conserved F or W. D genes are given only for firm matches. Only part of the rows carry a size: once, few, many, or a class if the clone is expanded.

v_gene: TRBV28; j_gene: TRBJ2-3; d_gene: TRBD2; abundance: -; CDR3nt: TGTGCCAGCAGTTTGGTGAGCGGGATCGCGAATACGCAGTATTTT; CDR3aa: CASSLVSGIANTQYF
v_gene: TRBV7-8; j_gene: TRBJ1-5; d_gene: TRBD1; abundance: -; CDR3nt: TGTGCCAGCAGCCCCCGGGGGACAGGGGGCTCCCAGCCCCAGCATTTT; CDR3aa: CASSPRGTGGSQPQHF
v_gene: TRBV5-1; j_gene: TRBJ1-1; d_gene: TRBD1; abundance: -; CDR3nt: TGCGCCAGCAGCTCCGGGACAGGGGGCATGAACACTGAAGCTTTCTTT; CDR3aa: CASSSGTGGMNTEAFF
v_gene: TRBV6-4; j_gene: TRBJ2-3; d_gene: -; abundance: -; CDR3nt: TGTGCCAGCAGTCCCGGTCCTAGCACAGATACGCAGTATTTT; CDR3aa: CASSPGPSTDTQYF
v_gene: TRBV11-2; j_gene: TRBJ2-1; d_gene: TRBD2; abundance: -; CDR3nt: TGTGCCAGCAGCCAGAGGACTAGCGGGGGCCGGAATGAGCAGTTCTTC; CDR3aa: CASSQRTSGGRNEQFF
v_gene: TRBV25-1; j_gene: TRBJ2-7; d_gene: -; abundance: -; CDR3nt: TGTGCCAGCTTGAGAGACAACTACGAGCAGTACTTC; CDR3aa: CASLRDNYEQYF
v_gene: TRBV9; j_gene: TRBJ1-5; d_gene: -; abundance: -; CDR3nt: TGTGCCAGCAGCGTAGGCGGGGAGGATCAGCCCCAGCATTTT; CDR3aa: CASSVGGEDQPQHF
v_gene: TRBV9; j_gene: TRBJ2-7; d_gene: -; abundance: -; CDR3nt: TGTGCCAGCAGCGTAGAATCAGGAGGCGCCGGCTACGAGCAGTACTTC; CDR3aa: CASSVESGGAGYEQYF
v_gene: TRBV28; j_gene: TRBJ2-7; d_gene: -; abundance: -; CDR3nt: TGTGCCAGCAGGCCCGGAGGCCCCTACGAGCAGTACTTC; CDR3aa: CASRPGGPYEQYF
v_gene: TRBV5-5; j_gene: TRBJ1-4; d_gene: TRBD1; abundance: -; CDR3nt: TGTGCCAGCAGCACAGGACAGGGAGGGTCTGAAAAACTGTTTTTT; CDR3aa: CASSTGQGGSEKLFF
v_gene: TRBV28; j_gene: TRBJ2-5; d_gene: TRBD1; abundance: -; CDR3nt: TGTGCCAGCAGTTTCTTATCCGGGACAGGGGAAGAGACCCAGTACTTC; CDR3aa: CASSFLSGTGEETQYF
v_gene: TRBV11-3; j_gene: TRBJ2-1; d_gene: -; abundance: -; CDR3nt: TGTGCCAGCAGCCCCTATTTGCGGGGGCCCAACAATGAGCAGTTCTTC; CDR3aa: CASSPYLRGPNNEQFF
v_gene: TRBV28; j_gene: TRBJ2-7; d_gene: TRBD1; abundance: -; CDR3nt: TGTGCCAGCAGTACGGGACAGAACCCCTACGAGCAGTACTTC; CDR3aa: CASSTGQNPYEQYF
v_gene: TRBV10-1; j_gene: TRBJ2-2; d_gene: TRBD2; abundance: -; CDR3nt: TGCGCCAGCAGTGGGCTAGCGGGGGCCGTGAACACCGGGGAGCTGTTTTTT; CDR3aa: CASSGLAGAVNTGELFF
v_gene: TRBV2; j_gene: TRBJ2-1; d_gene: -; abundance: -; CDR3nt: TGTGCCACCCTTAAGGGGGTAGGTGAGCAGTTCTTC; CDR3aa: CATLKGVGEQFF
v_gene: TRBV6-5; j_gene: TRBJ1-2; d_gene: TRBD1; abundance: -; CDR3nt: TGTGCCAGCTTTGGGACAGTTAACTATGGCTACACCTTC; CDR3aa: CASFGTVNYGYTF
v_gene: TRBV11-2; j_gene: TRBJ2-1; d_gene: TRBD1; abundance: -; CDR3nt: TGTGCCAGCAGCTTAGGAGGGGGCGCATACAATGAGCAGTTCTTC; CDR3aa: CASSLGGGAYNEQFF
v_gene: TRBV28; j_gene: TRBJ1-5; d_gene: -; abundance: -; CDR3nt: TGTGCCAGCAGCTCCGGGGGGAGAGTCCAGCCCCAGCATTTT; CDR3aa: CASSSGGRVQPQHF
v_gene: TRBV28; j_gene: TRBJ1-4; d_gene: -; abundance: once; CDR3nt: TGTGCCAGCAGCCGGATGACAGGCTCCCTATCAACTAATGAAAAACTGTTTTTT; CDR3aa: CASSRMTGSLSTNEKLFF
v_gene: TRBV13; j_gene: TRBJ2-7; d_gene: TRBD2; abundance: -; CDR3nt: TGTGCCACCACCGGCTACGGGACTAGGCCATACGAGCAGTACTTC; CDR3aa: CATTGYGTRPYEQYF
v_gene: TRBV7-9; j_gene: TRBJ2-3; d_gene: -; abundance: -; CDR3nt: TGTGCCAGCAGCTCAAGCGGCCTGGGCGCAGATACGCAGTATTTT; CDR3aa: CASSSSGLGADTQYF
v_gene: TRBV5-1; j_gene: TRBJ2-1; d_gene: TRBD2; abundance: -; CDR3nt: TGCGCCAGCAGCTTGGCCCTGCGGGAGGAGCAGTTCTTC; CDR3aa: CASSLALREEQFF
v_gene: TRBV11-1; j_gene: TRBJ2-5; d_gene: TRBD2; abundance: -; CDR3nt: TGTGCCAGCAGCTCGACTAGCGGGGTAGTGGAGACCCAGTACTTC; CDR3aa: CASSSTSGVVETQYF
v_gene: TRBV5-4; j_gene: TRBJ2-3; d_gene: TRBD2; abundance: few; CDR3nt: TGTGCCAGCAGCTTGGGGGTAGCGGGGGGAGATACGCAGTATTTT; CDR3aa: CASSLGVAGGDTQYF
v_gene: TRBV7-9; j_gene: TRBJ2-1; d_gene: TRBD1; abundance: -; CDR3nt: TGTGCCAGCAGCTTAGATGGACAGGTGATATACAATGAGCAGTTCTTC; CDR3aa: CASSLDGQVIYNEQFF
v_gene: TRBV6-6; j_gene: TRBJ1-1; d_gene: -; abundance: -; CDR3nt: TGTGCCAGCAGCCGGTACACTGAAGCTTTCTTT; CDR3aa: CASSRYTEAFF
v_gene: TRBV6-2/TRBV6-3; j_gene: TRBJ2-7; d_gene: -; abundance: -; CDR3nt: TGTGCCAGCAGTTCCTGGTGGCAGGGAAGAACCTACGAGCAGTACTTC; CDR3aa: CASSSWWQGRTYEQYF
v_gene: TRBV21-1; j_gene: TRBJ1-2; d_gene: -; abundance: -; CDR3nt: TGTGCCAGCAGCCCCGAAAGAAGCCCCTCGCCGGGACAGGGGGAGACCTTC; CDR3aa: CASSPERSPSPGQGETF
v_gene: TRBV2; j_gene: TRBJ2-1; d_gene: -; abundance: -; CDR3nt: TGTGCCAGCACAGGTAGAGCGGCCGACAATGAGCAGTTCTTC; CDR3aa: CASTGRAADNEQFF
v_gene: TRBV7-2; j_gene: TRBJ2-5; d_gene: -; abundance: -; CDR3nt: TGTGCCAGCAGCTTAGACAGATTAAAGCATCAAGAGACCCAGTACTTC; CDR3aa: CASSLDRLKHQETQYF
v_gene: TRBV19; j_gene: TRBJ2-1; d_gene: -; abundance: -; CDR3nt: TGTGCCAGTAGTATGACAGGATATCCCCCCAATGAGCAGTTCTTC; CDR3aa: CASSMTGYPPNEQFF
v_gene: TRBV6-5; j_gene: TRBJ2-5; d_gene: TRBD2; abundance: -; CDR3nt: TGTGCCAGCAATGCAGGACTAGCGGGAACCCAGTACTTC; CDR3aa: CASNAGLAGTQYF
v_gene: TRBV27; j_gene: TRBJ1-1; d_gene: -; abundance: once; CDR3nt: TGTGCCAGCAGTTTGGGTATGGGAGCCACTGAAGCTTTCTTT; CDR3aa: CASSLGMGATEAFF
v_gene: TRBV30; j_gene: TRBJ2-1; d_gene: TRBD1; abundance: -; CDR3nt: TGTGCCTGCATACAGGGGATCGGCAATGAGCAGTTCTTC; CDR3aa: CACIQGIGNEQFF
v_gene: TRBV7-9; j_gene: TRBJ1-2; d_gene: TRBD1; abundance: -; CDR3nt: TGTGCCAGCAGCTTGGACAGGGCTAACTATGGCTACACCTTC; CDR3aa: CASSLDRANYGYTF
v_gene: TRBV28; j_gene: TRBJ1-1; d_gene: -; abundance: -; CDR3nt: TGTGCCAGCAAGTGGACAGAGAACACTGAAGCTTTCTTT; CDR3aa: CASKWTENTEAFF
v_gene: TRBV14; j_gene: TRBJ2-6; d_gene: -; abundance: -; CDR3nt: TGTGCCAGCAGCCAAGATTTATCGGGGGCCAACGTCCTGACTTTC; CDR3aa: CASSQDLSGANVLTF
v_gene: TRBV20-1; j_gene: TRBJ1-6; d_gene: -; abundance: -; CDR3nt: TGCAGTGCTAGTCTTGCGCAGGGGAAGACCTATAATTCACCCCTCCACTTT; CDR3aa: CSASLAQGKTYNSPLHF
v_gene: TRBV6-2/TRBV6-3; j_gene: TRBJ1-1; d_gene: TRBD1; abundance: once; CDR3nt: TGTGCCAGCAGTAACCCGACAGGGGGAACTGAAGCTTTCTTT; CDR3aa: CASSNPTGGTEAFF
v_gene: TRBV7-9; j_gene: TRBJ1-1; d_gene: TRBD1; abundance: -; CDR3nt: TGTGCCAGCAGCCCGGGACAGGGGGCGGGAGGTGACACTGAAGCTTTCTTT; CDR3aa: CASSPGQGAGGDTEAFF
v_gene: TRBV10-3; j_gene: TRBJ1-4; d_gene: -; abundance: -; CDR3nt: TGTGCCATCAGTGACCGCAGGGAAGGGGCTAATGAAAAACTGTTTTTT; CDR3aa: CAISDRREGANEKLFF
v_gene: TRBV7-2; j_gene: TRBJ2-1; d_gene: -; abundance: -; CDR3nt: TGTGCCAGCAGCTTATATCTAGCAGCCACGGACAATGAGCAGTTCTTC; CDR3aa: CASSLYLAATDNEQFF
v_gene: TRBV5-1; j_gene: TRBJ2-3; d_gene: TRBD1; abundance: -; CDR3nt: TGCGCCACCGCGACTACAGGGGGATCATCAGATACGCAGTATTTT; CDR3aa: CATATTGGSSDTQYF
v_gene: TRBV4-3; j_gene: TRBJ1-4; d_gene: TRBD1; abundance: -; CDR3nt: TGCGCCAGCAGCCAAACGACAGGGGTATATGAAAAACTGTTTTTT; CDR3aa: CASSQTTGVYEKLFF
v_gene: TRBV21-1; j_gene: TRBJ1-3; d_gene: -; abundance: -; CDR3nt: TGTGCCAGCAGCTTCGACCTTAAACTAGAACCTGGAAACACCATATATTTT; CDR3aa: CASSFDLKLEPGNTIYF
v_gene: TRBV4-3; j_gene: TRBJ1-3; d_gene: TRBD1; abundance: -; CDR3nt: TGCGCCAGCAGCCAGGAGCCCGACAGGGTTGGAAACACCATATATTTT; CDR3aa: CASSQEPDRVGNTIYF